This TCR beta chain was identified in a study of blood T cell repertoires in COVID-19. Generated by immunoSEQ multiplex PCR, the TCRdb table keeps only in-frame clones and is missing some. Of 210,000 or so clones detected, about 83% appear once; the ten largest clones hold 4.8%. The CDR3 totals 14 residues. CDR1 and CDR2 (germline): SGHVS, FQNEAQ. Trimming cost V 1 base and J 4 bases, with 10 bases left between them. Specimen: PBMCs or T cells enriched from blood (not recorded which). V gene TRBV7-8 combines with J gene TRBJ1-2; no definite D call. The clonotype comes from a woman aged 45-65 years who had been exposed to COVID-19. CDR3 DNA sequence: TGTGCCAGCAGCTTAGAATTGGGAGGCTATGGCTACACCTTC. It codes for CASSLELGGYGYTF.